Listed below are T cell receptor beta chains from one sample, sequenced in a study of blood T cell repertoires in COVID-19. The repertoire was sequenced with immunoSEQ multiplex PCR; TCRdb's copy has only in-frame clones and lacks some. The data contain 90,000 or so clones, 81% of them singletons. Sequencing was done on a sample of peripheral blood. The source is an elderly man with active or convalescent COVID-19. CDR3s include the opening cysteine and the closing phenylalanine or tryptophan. D genes are given only for firm matches. Size is omitted from some rows. Given values are once, few, many or a class for expanded clones.

v_gene,j_gene,abundance,d_gene,CDR3nt,CDR3aa
TRBV7-4,TRBJ1-3,.,TRBD1,TGTGCCAGCAGCCCCGACCCAGGGGGGACTGGAAACACCATATATTTT,CASSPDPGGTGNTIYF
TRBV2,TRBJ1-1,.,.,TGTGCCAGCAGCTTGGGGCCCTCCACTGAAGCTTTCTTT,CASSLGPSTEAFF
TRBV18,TRBJ1-4,few,TRBD1,TGTGCCAGCTCACAGGGGGCAGGAGAAAAACTGTTTTTT,CASSQGAGEKLFF
TRBV5-6,TRBJ1-2,few,TRBD1,TGTGCCAGCAGCCCCTCAGCCGGGACAGGGGGCCAGGGCTACACCTTC,CASSPSAGTGGQGYTF
TRBV30,TRBJ2-3,once,TRBD1,TGTGCCTGGAGTGTTGGGACAGGGATCACAGATACGCAGTATTTT,CAWSVGTGITDTQYF
TRBV5-1,TRBJ1-4,.,.,TGCGCCAGCAGCCTTGACTCAACTAATGAAAAACTGTTTTTT,CASSLDSTNEKLFF
TRBV28,TRBJ1-1,.,TRBD1,TGTGCCAGCAGACGTCCCGGGACAGGTTTGAACACTGAAGCTTTCTTT,CASRRPGTGLNTEAFF
TRBV20-1,TRBJ2-7,.,TRBD2,TGCAGTGCTAGTACGCCGGCTAGCGGGGGGACTAGGCACGAGCAGTACTTC,CSASTPASGGTRHEQYF
TRBV6-5,TRBJ1-4,.,TRBD1,TGTGCCAGCAGGGGGACAGGGGCTAATGAAAAACTGTTTTTT,CASRGTGANEKLFF
TRBV18,TRBJ2-1,few,.,TGTGCCAGCTCACCCGACAGGGTCGTGAGCGGGGGACACCCGAGCTCCTACAATGAGCAGTTCTTC,CASSPDRVVSGGHPSSYNEQFF
TRBV5-4,TRBJ1-1,.,TRBD1,TGTGCCAGCAGCGACCGGGACAGGAACACTGAAGCTTTCTTT,CASSDRDRNTEAFF
TRBV27,TRBJ2-7,once,.,TGTGCCAGCAGCCCTATCTCCTACGAGCAGTACTTC,CASSPISYEQYF
TRBV5-1,TRBJ2-2,.,TRBD1,TGCGCCAGCAGTCGCGACTTACCCGGGACAGCGACCACCGGGGAGCTGTTTTTT,CASSRDLPGTATTGELFF
TRBV6-5,TRBJ1-2,.,.,TGTGCCAGCAGCCGAGGACAAGGAAACTATGGCTACACCTTC,CASSRGQGNYGYTF
TRBV27,TRBJ2-1,.,.,TGTGCCAGCAGACGGACAGAATCCTACAATGAGCAGTTCTTC,CASRRTESYNEQFF
TRBV6-5,TRBJ1-2,.,.,TGTGCCAGCACTCCATTCCTAGACAGGAACTATGGCTACACCTTC,CASTPFLDRNYGYTF
TRBV28,TRBJ1-1,.,.,TGTGCCAGCAGAGGGACACCGGAAGCTTTCTTT,CASRGTPEAFF
TRBV27,TRBJ2-1,.,TRBD2,TGTGCCAGCAGTCGCCGACTAGCGGGGGGGCCAAGGCAGCAGTTCTTC,CASSRRLAGGPRQQFF
TRBV19,TRBJ2-5,.,TRBD2,TGTGCCAGTAGTACACTAGCGGGGGGCCGGGAGACCCAGTACTTC,CASSTLAGGRETQYF
TRBV21-1,TRBJ1-3,.,.,TGTGCCAGCCGTTCCGGGGAGAGGAGCAACACCATATATTTT,CASRSGERSNTIYF
TRBV19,TRBJ1-5,.,.,TGTGCCAGTAGTGAACAGAGCTATAGCAATCAGCCCCAGCATTTT,CASSEQSYSNQPQHF
TRBV28,TRBJ1-2,.,TRBD1,TGTGCTGCGGGGACAGGGGGTTTTGGCTACACCTTC,CAAGTGGFGYTF
TRBV28,TRBJ1-2,once,TRBD1,TGTGCCAGCAGGAGGGGGCCGACCTATGGCTACACCTTC,CASRRGPTYGYTF
TRBV19,TRBJ1-2,.,.,TGTGCCAGTAGTATGGGGCGGCAAGCTAACTATGGCTACACCTTC,CASSMGRQANYGYTF
TRBV3-1/TRBV3-2,TRBJ2-1,.,.,TGTGCCAGCAGCCTTAGTAAGCTCTCCTACAATGAGCAGTTCTTC,CASSLSKLSYNEQFF
TRBV18,TRBJ2-1,.,.,TGTGCCAGCTCCCGAGCCCCTAGTACCAATGAGCAGTTCTTC,CASSRAPSTNEQFF
TRBV19,TRBJ2-1,.,TRBD1,TGTGCCAGTAGTATAAGACAGGGGGCCTACAATGAGCAGTTCTTC,CASSIRQGAYNEQFF
TRBV28,TRBJ1-5,.,.,TGTGCCAGCCTAGATAGCAATCAGCCCCAGCATTTT,CASLDSNQPQHF
TRBV19,TRBJ1-6,.,.,TGTGCCAGTAGTACCACTGGGGCTAATTCACCCCTCCACTTT,CASSTTGANSPLHF